A single sample is the source of the 23 T cell receptor beta chains below, sequenced in a study of T cell responses to AZD1222 COVID-19 vaccine. Profiled with immunoSEQ multiplex PCR; TCRdb holds only in-frame clones, not every one. The table shows about 97,000 clones, with roughly 89% occurring only once. The material was peripheral blood, obtained on day 0 of AZD1222 vaccination. These receptors came from an adult in good health.

The V call is TRBV28, the J call TRBJ2-1; possibly TRBD2 for D (5 bases). V was trimmed by 2 bases and J by 3 bases, leaving 11 bases between them. Germline CDR1 and CDR2: MDHEN and SYDVKM. The CDR3 has 15 residues. The CDR3 region has the DNA TGTGCCAGCAGTTTAACGCTAGCCGGCTACAATGAGCAGTTCTTC. It codes for CASSLTLAGYNEQFF.

This chain joins TRBV6-4 and TRBJ1-1; a weak D match, TRBD1 (5 bases). Germline-derived CDR1 and CDR2 are MRHNA and SNTAGT. The CDR3 length is 14 residues. The V gene lost 6 bases and the J gene lost 2 bases, with 13 bases spanning the gap. Written as DNA, the CDR3 is TGTGCCAGCAGCGCAGGGAATTCAAACACTGAAGCTTTCTTT. As protein: CASSAGNSNTEAFF.

The CDR3 loop is CASRRYRADSYEQYF. The CDR3 DNA reads TGTGCCAGCAGGAGATACCGGGCCGACTCCTACGAGCAGTACTTC. The chain combines TRBV6-5 with TRBJ2-7; no clear D gene. V lost 6 bases, J lost 0 bases, and 15 bases lay in between. CDR1 is MNHEY and CDR2 is SVGAGI in the germline V gene. The CDR3 runs to 15 residues.

The rearrangement joins TRBV15 to TRBJ1-2, with 10 bases identical to TRBD1. This CDR3 has 14 residues. Germline V gene lookup returns CDR1 LNHNV and CDR2 YYDKDF (reference sequence). Unmatched junction bases numbered 2, after V lost 4 bases and J lost 3 bases. The CDR3 nucleotides are TGTGCCACCAGCATCGGACAGGGGGACTATGGCTACACCTTC. It encodes CATSIGQGDYGYTF.

The gene calls are TRBV9 and TRBJ1-1; D remains unclear. V dropped 0 bases and J dropped 1 base, with 7 bases sitting between them. CDR1 and CDR2 from the germline V gene are SGDLS and YYNGEE. The CDR3 contains 14 residues. The CDR3 sequence is CASSVGEQNTEAFF. In DNA form, the CDR3 reads TGTGCCAGCAGCGTAGGGGAGCAGAACACTGAAGCTTTCTTT.

The chain has TRBV6-5 and TRBJ2-7, with D unresolved. V dropped 6 bases and J dropped 5 bases, with 11 bases sitting between them. The CDR3 totals 12 residues. Per the germline V gene, CDR1 is MNHEY and CDR2 is SVGAGI. CDR3 amino acids: CASRGPAHEQYF. The CDR3 DNA sequence: TGTGCCAGCAGGGGCCCAGCCCACGAGCAGTACTTC.

This CDR3 is CASSFGQGRSPLHF. The CDR3 DNA follows: TGTGCCAGCAGCTTTGGACAGGGCAGGTCACCCCTCCACTTT. The rearrangement joins TRBV5-6 to TRBJ1-6; 8 nucleotides match TRBD1. CDR3 length: 14 residues. The V segment lost 2 bases and the J segment 10 bases; nucleotides outside the gene matches: 5. The germline gives CDR1 SGHDT, CDR2 YYEEEE.

The gene calls are TRBV27 and TRBJ2-4; D tentatively reads TRBD1 or TRBD2 (5 bases each). V was pared by 6 bases and J by 8 bases, with 26 bases between. Per the germline V gene, CDR1 is MNHEY and CDR2 is SMNVEV (reference sequence). CDR3 length: 17 residues. The CDR3 bases are TGTGCCAGCAGGGAACTTACCGGGACGCCGAAAGGGGACATTCAGTACTTC. Translated, it gives CASRELTGTPKGDIQYF.

This clone was seen a handful of times. The chain joins TRBV28 to TRBJ2-1; TRBD2 agrees at 9 bases. V shed 7 bases, J shed 8 bases, and the junction held 9 bases outside the gene matches. Per germline, CDR1 MDHEN and CDR2 SYDVKM. The CDR3 sequence is 14 residues long. Here the CDR3 reads CASISGTSIYEQFF. In DNA, the CDR3 is TGTGCCAGCATTTCCGGGACTAGCATATATGAGCAGTTCTTC.

The J gene is TRBJ2-6, the V gene TRBV27; TRBD1 matches 9 bases. Germline assignment: CDR1 MNHEY and CDR2 SMNVEV (reference sequence). CDR3 length: 18 residues. Germline trimming cut 3 bases from V and 0 bases from J; bases unmatched to any gene: 6. The CDR3 DNA follows: TGTGCCAGCAGTTTGTGGGGACAGGGCATCTCTGGGGCCAACGTCCTGACTTTC. Protein product: CASSLWGQGISGANVLTF.

The chain is built from TRBV6-6 and TRBJ2-1; TRBD2 aligns across 8 bases. The CDR3 runs to 16 residues. The germline gives CDR1 MNHNY, CDR2 SVGAGI (reference sequence). The V gene end was trimmed by 5 bases and the J gene end by 2 bases; junction bases not matched to a gene: 8. The CDR3 spells CASSRAGDTPYNEQFF. The CDR3 DNA sequence: TGTGCCAGCAGTCGAGCGGGAGACACCCCCTACAATGAGCAGTTCTTC.

The chain links TRBV7-2 to TRBJ2-3; D remains ambiguous. Looked up from germline, CDR1 is SGHTA and CDR2 is FQGNSA. This CDR3 region has 14 residues. V was trimmed by 5 bases and J by 2 bases, leaving 11 bases between them. DNA of the CDR3: TGTGCCAGCAGCCCTTCTAGATACACAGATACGCAGTATTTT. Translated, it gives CASSPSRYTDTQYF.

This clone occurred once. This chain uses TRBV11-2 with TRBJ2-5; 15 nucleotides agree with TRBD2. The CDR3 contains 16 residues. V dropped 5 bases and J dropped 10; count of bases not matched to a gene: 11. Germline V gene sequence: CDR1 SGHAT, CDR2 FQNNGV. DNA for the CDR3: TGTGCCAGCAGCCCCAACACCGGGACTAGCGGGAGGAACCAGTACTTC. Translated, it gives CASSPNTGTSGRNQYF.

The V call is TRBV27, the J call TRBJ1-1, with D unresolved. Germline V CDR1 and CDR2: MNHEY, SMNVEV (reference sequence). The CDR3 is 15 amino acids. Trimming took off 0 bases at V and 1 base at J, with 9 bases between the two ends. CDR3 protein: CASSLSDPSNTEAFF. DNA of the CDR3: TGTGCCAGCAGTTTATCGGACCCTTCGAACACTGAAGCTTTCTTT.

The J gene is TRBJ2-3, the V gene TRBV25-1; D is uncertain. The CDR3 spans 14 residues. CDR1 and CDR2 from the germline V gene are MGHDK and SYGVNS. V was clipped by 5 bases and J by 1 base, with 10 bases between them. CDR3: CASSQPQGTDTQYF. CDR3 bases: TGTGCCAGCAGTCAGCCCCAGGGCACAGATACGCAGTATTTT.

V is TRBV5-1 and J is TRBJ1-5; possible D gene TRBD1, 5 bases. V gave up 0 bases and J gave up 6 bases, with 16 bases separating them. This CDR3 contains 16 residues. CDR1 and CDR2 from the germline V gene are SGHRS and YFSETQ. The CDR3 is CASSLVGRVEGQPQHF. The CDR3 DNA is TGCGCCAGCAGCTTGGTGGGCAGGGTGGAGGGTCAGCCCCAGCATTTT.

The chain employs TRBV30 and TRBJ2-6, with D possibly matching TRBD2 (6 bases). Germline CDR1 is GTSNPN and CDR2 is SVGIG (reference sequence). The CDR3 contains 14 residues. Trimming shortened V by 2 bases and J by 5 bases, and 10 bases separated the two germline ends. CDR3 residues: CAWSPGDWANVLTF. The DNA of the CDR3 is TGTGCCTGGAGTCCCGGGGACTGGGCCAACGTCCTGACTTTC.

The genes are TRBV19 and TRBJ2-7; 10 nucleotides match TRBD1. The CDR3 extends over 16 amino acids. CDR1 and CDR2 (germline): LNHDA, SQIVND (reference sequence). CDR3 sequence (DNA): TGTGCAACCCAAATCGCCGGGACAGGGGACCCCTACGAGCAGTACTTC. Translated, it gives CATQIAGTGDPYEQYF.

This clone was counted only a few times. The CDR3 here is CAISGTSGQGREAFF. In DNA form, the CDR3 reads TGTGCCATCAGTGGTACCTCGGGACAGGGTAGGGAAGCTTTCTTT. The rearrangement joins TRBV10-3 to TRBJ1-1; TRBD1 agrees at 9 bases. V dropped 4 bases and J dropped 8; count of bases not matched to a gene: 11. From germline, CDR1 is ENHRY and CDR2 SYGVKD. The CDR3 sequence is 15 residues long.

This chain connects TRBV18 to TRBJ2-1; weak D call: TRBD2 (6 bases). Germline CDR1 and CDR2: KGHSH and LQKENI. Between the trimmed V and J ends, which lost 5 bases and 0 bases, there was a span of 20 bases. The CDR3 is 18 amino acids. CDR3 amino acids: CASSSSSGGESSYNEQFF. CDR3 DNA: TGTGCCAGCTCATCAAGTAGCGGAGGGGAGAGCTCCTACAATGAGCAGTTCTTC.

This chain connects TRBV6-2 or TRBV6-3 to TRBJ2-3; TRBD2 aligns across 12 bases. The CDR3 covers 14 residues. Per the germline V gene, CDR1 is MNHEY and CDR2 is SVGEGT. V lost 5 bases and J lost 5; bases outside the gene matches: 2. The CDR3 region is CASSQGLAGDTQYF. For the CDR3, the DNA is TGTGCCAGCAGTCAGGGACTAGCGGGAGATACGCAGTATTTT.

This clone was seen just once. The chain is built from TRBV2 and TRBJ1-5; weak D call: TRBD1 (6 bases). CDR3 length: 14 residues. Germline V gene data show CDR1 as SNHLY and CDR2 as FYNNEI. Trimming took off 1 base at V and 7 bases at J, with 11 bases between the two ends. CDR3 DNA sequence: TGTGCCAGCAGTGAAGTTCAGGGGAGGCAGCCCCAGCATTTT. This codes for CASSEVQGRQPQHF.

The chain uses TRBV2 and TRBJ1-6, with D hard to call. The CDR3 is 13 amino acids. Germline V gene data show CDR1 as SNHLY and CDR2 as FYNNEI. Trimming removed 6 bases from V and 3 bases from J, with 6 bases in between. This chain's CDR3 is CASRQRYNSPLHF. The DNA for the CDR3 is TGTGCCAGCAGGCAGCGCTATAATTCACCCCTCCACTTT. The full variable domain, with the rest looked up from reference TRBV2 and TRBJ1-6, is EPEVTQTPSHQVTQMGQEVILRCVPISNHLYFYWYRQILGQKVEFLVSFYNNEISEKSEIFDDQFSVERPDGSNFTLKIRSTKLEDSAMYFCASRQRYNSPLHFGNGTRLTVT.